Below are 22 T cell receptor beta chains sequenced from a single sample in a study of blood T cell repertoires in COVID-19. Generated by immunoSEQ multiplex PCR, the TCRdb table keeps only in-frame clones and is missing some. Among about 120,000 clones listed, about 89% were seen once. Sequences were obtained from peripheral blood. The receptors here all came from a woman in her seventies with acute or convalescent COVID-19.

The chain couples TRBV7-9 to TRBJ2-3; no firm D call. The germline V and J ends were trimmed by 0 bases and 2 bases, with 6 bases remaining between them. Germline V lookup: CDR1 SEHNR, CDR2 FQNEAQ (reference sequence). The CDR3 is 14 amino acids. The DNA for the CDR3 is TGTGCCAGCAGCTTAGCGAGTGACACAGATACGCAGTATTTT. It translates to CASSLASDTDTQYF.

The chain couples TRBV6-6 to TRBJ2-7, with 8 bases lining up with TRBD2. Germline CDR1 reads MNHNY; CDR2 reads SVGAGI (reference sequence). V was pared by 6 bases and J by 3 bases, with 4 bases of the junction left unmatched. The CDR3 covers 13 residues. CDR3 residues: CASRDGTSYEQYF. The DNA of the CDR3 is TGTGCCAGCAGAGACGGGACTAGCTACGAGCAGTACTTC.

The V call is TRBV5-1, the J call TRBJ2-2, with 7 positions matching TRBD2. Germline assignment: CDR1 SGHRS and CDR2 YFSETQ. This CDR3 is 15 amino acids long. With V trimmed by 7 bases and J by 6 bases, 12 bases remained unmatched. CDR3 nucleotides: TGCGCCAGCCGCCTAGAGGGAGGGTCGGCCGGGGAGCTGTTTTTT. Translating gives CASRLEGGSAGELFF.

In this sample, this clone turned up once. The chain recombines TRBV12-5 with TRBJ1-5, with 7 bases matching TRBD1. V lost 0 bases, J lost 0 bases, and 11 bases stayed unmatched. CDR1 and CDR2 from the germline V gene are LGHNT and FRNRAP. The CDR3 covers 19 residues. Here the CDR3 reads CASGLVLRRDSYSNQPQHF. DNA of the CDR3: TGTGCTAGTGGTTTGGTACTCAGACGGGACAGTTATAGCAATCAGCCCCAGCATTTT.

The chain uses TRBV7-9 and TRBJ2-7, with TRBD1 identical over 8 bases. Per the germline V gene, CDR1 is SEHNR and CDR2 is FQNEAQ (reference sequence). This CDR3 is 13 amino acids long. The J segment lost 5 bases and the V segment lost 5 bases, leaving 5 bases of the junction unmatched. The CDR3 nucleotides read TGTGCCAGCAGCCAGGACAGGGAGCACGAGCAGTACTTC. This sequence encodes CASSQDREHEQYF.

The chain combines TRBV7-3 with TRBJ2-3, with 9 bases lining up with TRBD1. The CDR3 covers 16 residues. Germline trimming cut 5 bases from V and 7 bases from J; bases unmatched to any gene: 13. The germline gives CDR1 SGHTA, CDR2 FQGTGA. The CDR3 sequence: CASSLTRDRDTHTQYF. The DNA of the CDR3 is TGTGCCAGCAGCCTCACCCGGGACAGGGATACTCATACGCAGTATTTT.

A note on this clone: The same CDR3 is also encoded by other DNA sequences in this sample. The CDR3 DNA follows: TGTGCCAGCAGCCAAGGACAGGGTTCCTACGAGCAGTACTTC. Protein: CASSQGQGSYEQYF. V is TRBV3-1 (or the pseudogene TRBV3-2) and J is TRBJ2-7, with 7 bases lining up with TRBD1. The CDR3 spans 14 residues. The germline V gene encodes CDR1 LGHDT and CDR2 YNNKEL (reference sequence). The ends lost 1 base at V and 1 base at J; junction bases unmatched: 1.

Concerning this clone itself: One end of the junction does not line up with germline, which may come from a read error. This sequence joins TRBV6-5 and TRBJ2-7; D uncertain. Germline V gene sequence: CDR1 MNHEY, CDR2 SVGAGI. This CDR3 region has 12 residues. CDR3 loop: CASSYTQERPLF. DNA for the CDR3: TGTGCCAGCAGTTACACCCAGGAAAGACCTTTATTC.

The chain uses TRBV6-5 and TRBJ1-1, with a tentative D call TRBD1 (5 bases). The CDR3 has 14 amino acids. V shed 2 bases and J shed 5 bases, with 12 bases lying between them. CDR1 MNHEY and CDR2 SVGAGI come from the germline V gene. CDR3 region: CASSYQTVSTEAFF. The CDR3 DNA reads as TGTGCCAGCAGTTACCAGACAGTATCGACTGAAGCTTTCTTT.

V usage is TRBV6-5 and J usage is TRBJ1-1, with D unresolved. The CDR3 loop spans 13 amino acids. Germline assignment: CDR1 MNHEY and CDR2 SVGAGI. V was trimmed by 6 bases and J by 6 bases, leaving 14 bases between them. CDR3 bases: TGTGCCAGCAGGATCATAGGGAGGGCTGAAGCTTTCTTT. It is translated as CASRIIGRAEAFF.

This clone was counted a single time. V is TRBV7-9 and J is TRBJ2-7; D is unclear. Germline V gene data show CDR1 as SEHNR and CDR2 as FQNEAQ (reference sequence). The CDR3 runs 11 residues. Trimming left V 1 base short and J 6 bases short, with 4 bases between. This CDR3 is CASSLESEQYF. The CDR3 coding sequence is TGTGCCAGCAGCTTAGAGAGCGAGCAGTACTTC. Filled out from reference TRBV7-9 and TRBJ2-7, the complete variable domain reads DTGVSQNPRHKITKRGQNVTFRCDPISEHNRLYWYRQTLGQGPEFLTYFQNEAQLEKSRLLSDRFSAERPKGSFSTLEIQRTEQGDSAMYLCASSLESEQYFGPGTRLTVT.

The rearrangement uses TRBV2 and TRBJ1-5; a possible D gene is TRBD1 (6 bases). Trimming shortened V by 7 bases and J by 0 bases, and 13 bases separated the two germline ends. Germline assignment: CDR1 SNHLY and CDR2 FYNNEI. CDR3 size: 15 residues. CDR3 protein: CASTTSGHSNQPQHF. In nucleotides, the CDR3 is TGTGCCAGCACTACGTCGGGACATAGCAATCAGCCCCAGCATTTT.

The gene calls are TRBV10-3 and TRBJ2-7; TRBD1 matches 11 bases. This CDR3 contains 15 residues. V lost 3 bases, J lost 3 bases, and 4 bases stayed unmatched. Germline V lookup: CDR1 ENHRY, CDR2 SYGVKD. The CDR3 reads CAISDGGTGGYEQYF. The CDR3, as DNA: TGTGCCATCAGTGATGGTGGGACAGGGGGCTACGAGCAGTACTTC.

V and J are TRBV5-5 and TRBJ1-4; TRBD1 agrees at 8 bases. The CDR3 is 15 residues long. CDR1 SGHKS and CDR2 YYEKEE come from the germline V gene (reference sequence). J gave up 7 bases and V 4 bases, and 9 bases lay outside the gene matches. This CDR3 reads CASSVYRGRSEKLFF. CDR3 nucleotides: TGTGCCAGCAGCGTCTACAGGGGGAGAAGTGAAAAACTGTTTTTT.

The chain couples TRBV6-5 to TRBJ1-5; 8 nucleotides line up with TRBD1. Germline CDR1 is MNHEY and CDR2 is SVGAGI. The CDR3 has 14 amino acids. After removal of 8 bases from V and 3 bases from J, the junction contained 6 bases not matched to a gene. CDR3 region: CASGEDRANQPQHF. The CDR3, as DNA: TGTGCCAGCGGGGAGGACAGGGCCAATCAGCCCCAGCATTTT.

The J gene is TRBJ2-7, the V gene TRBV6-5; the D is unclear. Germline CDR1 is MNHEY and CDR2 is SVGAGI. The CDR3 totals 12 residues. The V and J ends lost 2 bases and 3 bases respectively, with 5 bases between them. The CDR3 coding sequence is TGTGCCAGCAGTTACGACAACTACGAGCAGTACTTC. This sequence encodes CASSYDNYEQYF.

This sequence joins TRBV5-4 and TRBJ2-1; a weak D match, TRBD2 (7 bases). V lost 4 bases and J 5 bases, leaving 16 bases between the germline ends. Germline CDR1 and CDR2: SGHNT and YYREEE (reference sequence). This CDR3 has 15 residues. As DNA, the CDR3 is TGTGCCAGCAGCCTGGGGGGGCGCGTTAACAATGAGCAGTTCTTC. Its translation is CASSLGGRVNNEQFF.

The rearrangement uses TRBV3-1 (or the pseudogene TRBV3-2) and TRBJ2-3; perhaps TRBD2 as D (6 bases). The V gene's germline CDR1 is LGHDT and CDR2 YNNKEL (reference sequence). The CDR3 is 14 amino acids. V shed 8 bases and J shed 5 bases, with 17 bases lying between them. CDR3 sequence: CASGRWGGEDTQYF. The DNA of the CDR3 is TGTGCCAGCGGTCGTTGGGGCGGGGAAGATACGCAGTATTTT.

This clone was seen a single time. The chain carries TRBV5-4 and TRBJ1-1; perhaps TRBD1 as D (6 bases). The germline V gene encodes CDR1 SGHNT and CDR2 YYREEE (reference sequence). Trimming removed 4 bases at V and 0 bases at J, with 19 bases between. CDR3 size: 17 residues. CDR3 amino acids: CASSPLGGGGMNTEAFF. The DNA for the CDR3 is TGTGCCAGCAGCCCCCTCGGGGGCGGGGGCATGAACACTGAAGCTTTCTTT.

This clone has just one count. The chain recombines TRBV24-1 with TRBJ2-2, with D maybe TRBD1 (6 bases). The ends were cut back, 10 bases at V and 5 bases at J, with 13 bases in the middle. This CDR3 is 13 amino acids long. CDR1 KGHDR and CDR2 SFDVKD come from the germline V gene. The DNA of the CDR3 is TGTGCCACGTCCGCACAGGGAACCGGGGAGCTGTTTTTT. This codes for CATSAQGTGELFF.

The CDR3 loop reads CASSLETGATYNEQFF. CDR3 sequence (DNA): TGCGCCAGCAGCTTAGAGACAGGGGCCACTTACAATGAGCAGTTCTTC. The chain recombines TRBV5-1 with TRBJ2-1, with 8 bases aligning to TRBD1. J lost 4 bases, V lost 2 bases, and 8 bases had no gene match. The CDR3 loop spans 16 amino acids. Germline V gene data show CDR1 as SGHRS and CDR2 as YFSETQ.

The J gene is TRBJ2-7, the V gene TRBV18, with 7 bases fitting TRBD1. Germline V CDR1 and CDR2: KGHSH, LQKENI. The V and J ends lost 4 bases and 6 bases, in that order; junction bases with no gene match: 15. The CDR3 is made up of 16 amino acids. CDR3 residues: CASSQDTGVLALEQYF. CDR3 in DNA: TGTGCCAGCTCACAGGACACAGGGGTCCTTGCTCTCGAGCAGTACTTC.